The 8 T cell receptor beta chains presented below share a single source sample, sequenced in a study of CD8+ T cells in alopecia areata. Sequencing templates came from extracted RNA that was reverse transcribed into cDNA. Assay: immunoSEQ multiplex PCR; the TCRdb copy retains only in-frame clones and omits some. Among 110,000 or so clones listed, around 64% were seen once. The sequencing input was CD4+ T cells sorted from blood. These receptor sequences come from a human donor in good health.

The CDR3 region is CAWDHGGTVGEQYF. CDR3 coding DNA: TGTGCCTGGGACCACGGGGGCACGGTAGGCGAGCAGTACTTC. The rearrangement uses TRBV30 and TRBJ2-7, with D perhaps given as TRBD1 or TRBD2 (6 bases each). The ends were cut back, 5 bases at V and 6 bases at J, with 20 bases in the middle. Germline loops: CDR1 GTSNPN, CDR2 SVGIG (reference sequence). This CDR3 has 14 amino acids.

This clone was counted only a few times. This CDR3 is also generated by other DNA sequences in the sample. This rearrangement joins TRBV2 to TRBJ1-1; D possibly corresponds to TRBD1 (5 bases). CDR3 size: 13 residues. The V gene lost 4 bases and the J gene lost 1 base, with 7 bases spanning the gap. Germline V lookup: CDR1 SNHLY, CDR2 FYNNEI. The DNA of the CDR3 is TGTGCCAGCAGTGCGGGGGAGAACACTGAAGCTTTCTTT. It yields the protein CASSAGENTEAFF.

Here the CDR3 reads CASSLEGPRWTQYF. The CDR3 coding sequence is TGTGCCAGCAGCTTGGAGGGGCCAAGATGGACCCAGTACTTC. The chain employs TRBV11-2 and TRBJ2-5; D possibly corresponds to TRBD2 (6 bases). Trimming took off 3 bases at V and 7 bases at J, with 15 bases between the two ends. The CDR3 is 14 amino acids. The germline gives CDR1 SGHAT, CDR2 FQNNGV.

In its sample, this clone was seen once. J is TRBJ1-6 and V is TRBV7-8; 8 nucleotides agree with TRBD1. After removal of 5 bases from V and 7 bases from J, the junction contained 10 bases not matched to a gene. The CDR3 is 16 residues long. Germline CDR1 is SGHVS and CDR2 is FQNEAQ. For the CDR3, the DNA is TGTGCCAGCAGCCCCAGGGGGCCTTCGGGGAATTCACCCCTCCACTTT. Residues: CASSPRGPSGNSPLHF. Full variable domain (rest looked up from reference TRBV7-8 and TRBJ1-6): GAGVSQSPRYKVAKRGQDVALRCDPISGHVSLFWYQQALGQGPEFLTYFQNEAQLDKSGLPSDRFFAERPEGSVSTLKIQRTQQEDSAVYLCASSPRGPSGNSPLHFGNGTRLTVT.

The genes are TRBV6-1 and TRBJ2-5, with TRBD2 matching 10 bases. Germline lookup yields CDR1 MNHNS and CDR2 SASEGT. CDR3 length equals 14 residues. After removal of 6 bases from V and 3 bases from J, the junction contained 4 bases not matched to a gene. The CDR3 DNA follows: TGTGCCAGCAGATTGGGACTAGCGAAAGAGACCCAGTACTTC. Translation: CASRLGLAKETQYF.

The genes are TRBV29-1 and TRBJ1-2, with 8 bases fitting TRBD1. The V gene end was trimmed by 3 bases and the J gene end by 3 bases; junction bases not matched to a gene: 9. This CDR3 has 15 residues. Germline assignment: CDR1 SQVTM and CDR2 ANQGSEA. CDR3: CSVDVSRGLHYGYTF. As DNA, the CDR3 is TGCAGCGTTGACGTAAGCAGGGGGCTTCACTATGGCTACACCTTC.

This clone occurred once. This chain connects TRBV6-5 to TRBJ1-1, with D uncertain. CDR1 and CDR2 from the germline V gene are MNHEY and SVGAGI. The CDR3 has 11 residues. V gave up 5 bases and J gave up 5 bases, with 6 bases separating them. The CDR3 nucleotides are TGTGCCAGCAGTCGTGAAACTGAAGCTTTCTTT. It yields the protein CASSRETEAFF.

The rearrangement links TRBV7-9 to TRBJ1-2; D remains unclear. The CDR3 spans 14 residues. Germline CDR1 reads SEHNR; CDR2 reads FQNEAQ (reference sequence). V was shortened by 3 bases and J by 7 bases, with 15 bases between the two germline ends. The CDR3 coding sequence is TGTGCCAGCAGCTTGCTGACTTGGCTGAGTGGCTACACCTTC. The encoded protein is CASSLLTWLSGYTF.